The rows below give T cell receptor beta chains drawn from one sample of a study of blood T cells in healthy people across ages. Via MiXCR, TCRdb re-called the 5' RACE reads, giving one row per CDR3 protein. This sample has about 1.7 million distinct CDR3 sequences; 28% occur once, and the top ten carry roughly 8%. What was sequenced was blood. The receptors stem from a woman in her thirties in good health. The CDR3 runs from the conserved cysteine through the conserved F or W. Fields, in order: J gene, V gene, D gene, CDR3 length, clone size, CDR3 protein, CDR3 DNA. D genes are given only for firm matches. For some rows the clone size is stated as once, few or many, or as a class when expanded; others skip it.

j_call: TRBJ1-2
v_call: TRBV12-3/TRBV12-4
d_call: TRBD1
cdr3_length: 13
clone_size: NA
cdr3_aa: CASSLEDRVVHTF
cdr3_nt: TGTGCCAGCAGTTTAGAGGACAGGGTAGTCCACACCTTC

j_call: TRBJ1-1
v_call: TRBV9
d_call: NA
cdr3_length: 12
clone_size: NA
cdr3_aa: CASSATATEAFF
cdr3_nt: TGTGCCAGCAGCGCCACAGCCACTGAAGCTTTCTTT

j_call: TRBJ2-1
v_call: TRBV6-5
d_call: NA
cdr3_length: 14
clone_size: NA
cdr3_aa: CASKDAGLDNEQFF
cdr3_nt: TGTGCCAGCAAGGATGCGGGGCTCGACAATGAGCAGTTCTTC

j_call: TRBJ2-6
v_call: TRBV10-3
d_call: NA
cdr3_length: 17
clone_size: many
cdr3_aa: CAISVPPGTSGANVLTF
cdr3_nt: TGTGCCATCAGTGTACCCCCCGGGACCTCCGGGGCCAACGTCCTGACTTTC

j_call: TRBJ2-5
v_call: TRBV29-1
d_call: NA
cdr3_length: 12
clone_size: NA
cdr3_aa: CSTTKGSETQYF
cdr3_nt: TGCAGTACGACAAAGGGTTCGGAGACCCAGTACTTC

j_call: TRBJ1-1
v_call: TRBV6-6
d_call: NA
cdr3_length: 15
clone_size: once
cdr3_aa: CASSSLRTANTEAFF
cdr3_nt: TGTGCCAGCAGCTCCCTGAGGACGGCGAACACTGAAGCTTTCTTT

j_call: TRBJ2-7
v_call: TRBV7-2
d_call: NA
cdr3_length: 18
clone_size: few
cdr3_aa: CASSGGQASYVGTYEQYF
cdr3_nt: TGTGCCAGCAGTGGGGGGCAGGCCTCATATGTAGGAACCTACGAGCAGTACTTC

j_call: TRBJ2-1
v_call: TRBV9
d_call: NA
cdr3_length: 16
clone_size: NA
cdr3_aa: CASSVLSGTGLREQFF
cdr3_nt: TGTGCCAGCAGCGTGTTGTCCGGGACTGGGTTGAGAGAGCAGTTCTTC

j_call: TRBJ2-1
v_call: TRBV10-3
d_call: NA
cdr3_length: 15
clone_size: once
cdr3_aa: CAISDRAPSGETQFF
cdr3_nt: TGTGCCATCAGTGACAGAGCCCCATCGGGGGAGACCCAGTTCTTC

j_call: TRBJ1-5
v_call: TRBV20-1
d_call: NA
cdr3_length: 18
clone_size: NA
cdr3_aa: CSASLGIDVWGSNQPQHF
cdr3_nt: TGCAGTGCTAGCTTAGGTATCGACGTATGGGGAAGCAATCAGCCCCAGCATTTT

j_call: TRBJ2-6
v_call: TRBV7-2
d_call: TRBD1
cdr3_length: 17
clone_size: few
cdr3_aa: CASSENTGGTGANVLTF
cdr3_nt: TGTGCCAGCAGCGAAAACACAGGGGGCACTGGGGCCAACGTCCTGACTTTC

j_call: TRBJ2-7
v_call: TRBV7-2
d_call: TRBD2
cdr3_length: 15
clone_size: once
cdr3_aa: CASSLARGLANEQYF
cdr3_nt: TGTGCCAGCAGCTTAGCGAGAGGACTAGCTAACGAGCAGTACTTC

j_call: TRBJ2-3
v_call: TRBV29-1
d_call: NA
cdr3_length: 15
clone_size: NA
cdr3_aa: CSVEGGGWGSDTQYF
cdr3_nt: TGCAGCGTGGAGGGAGGGGGATGGGGCAGCGATACGCAGTATTTT

j_call: TRBJ1-4
v_call: TRBV2
d_call: NA
cdr3_length: 15
clone_size: few
cdr3_aa: CASRDGSATNEKLFF
cdr3_nt: TGTGCCAGCAGGGACGGGAGTGCAACTAATGAAAAACTGTTTTTT

j_call: TRBJ2-6
v_call: TRBV27
d_call: NA
cdr3_length: 17
clone_size: many
cdr3_aa: CASSEDSPFSGANVLTF
cdr3_nt: TGTGCCAGCAGTGAGGACAGCCCCTTCTCTGGGGCCAACGTCCTGACTTTC

j_call: TRBJ2-1
v_call: TRBV10-1
d_call: NA
cdr3_length: 20
clone_size: NA
cdr3_aa: CASSNPKAAAGRNARNEQFF
cdr3_nt: TGCGCCAGCAGTAACCCAAAGGCAGCCGCTGGAAGGAATGCCAGGAATGAGCAGTTCTTC

j_call: TRBJ2-1
v_call: TRBV7-9
d_call: TRBD2
cdr3_length: 14
clone_size: many
cdr3_aa: CASSLVREGDEQFF
cdr3_nt: TGTGCCAGCAGCTTAGTGCGGGAGGGGGATGAGCAGTTCTTC

j_call: TRBJ2-1
v_call: TRBV19
d_call: TRBD2
cdr3_length: 15
clone_size: NA
cdr3_aa: CASTLAGPTYNEQFF
cdr3_nt: TGTGCCAGTACCTTAGCGGGGCCCACCTACAATGAGCAGTTCTTC

j_call: TRBJ2-1
v_call: TRBV7-2
d_call: NA
cdr3_length: 15
clone_size: few
cdr3_aa: CASSLQTDNVGEQFF
cdr3_nt: TGTGCCAGCAGCCTTCAGACGGACAATGTAGGAGAGCAGTTCTTC

j_call: TRBJ1-2
v_call: TRBV28
d_call: NA
cdr3_length: 13
clone_size: few
cdr3_aa: CASSLTPGYGYTF
cdr3_nt: TGTGCCAGCAGTTTAACCCCGGGCTATGGCTACACCTTC

j_call: TRBJ2-5
v_call: TRBV18
d_call: NA
cdr3_length: 13
clone_size: NA
cdr3_aa: CASSPNSGETQYF
cdr3_nt: TGTGCCAGCTCACCAAACTCAGGAGAGACCCAGTACTTC

j_call: TRBJ2-7
v_call: TRBV10-3
d_call: TRBD1
cdr3_length: 14
clone_size: few
cdr3_aa: CAIGSGTGTYEQYF
cdr3_nt: TGTGCCATCGGGTCCGGGACAGGGACTTACGAGCAGTACTTC